A selection of T cell receptor beta chains follows, all from one sample in a study of shared clonotypes between healthy human individuals. Using immunoSEQ multiplex PCR, the repertoire was profiled, and TCRdb retains in-frame clones only, with some absent. The sample carries roughly 1,000,000 clones, roughly 74% recorded once. Input material: memory CD4+ T cells from PBMCs. The receptors were gathered from a man aged 18 to 30 in good health. Some clones in this sample may be carry-over from other donors' samples. Each CDR3 is given with its conserved first and last residue. D genes are given only for firm matches. The size of a clone is reported for some rows only, either as once, few or many, or as a class for expanded clones.

abundance	v_gene	j_gene	d_gene	CDR3aa	CDR3nt
few	TRBV5-6	TRBJ2-7	NA	CASSRASYEQYF	TGTGCCAGCAGCAGGGCCTCCTACGAGCAGTACTTC
few	TRBV5-5	TRBJ1-6	TRBD1	CASSLDRGSSYNSPLHF	TGTGCCAGCAGCCTCGACAGGGGGAGCTCCTATAATTCACCCCTCCACTTT
many	TRBV7-2	TRBJ2-5	NA	CASSSQGGEETQYF	TGTGCCAGCAGCTCACAGGGGGGGGAGGAGACCCAGTACTTC
NA	TRBV5-1	TRBJ2-3	NA	CASSLGGKVLADTQYF	TGCGCCAGCAGCTTGGGAGGGAAGGTGTTGGCAGATACGCAGTATTTT
NA	TRBV2	TRBJ2-7	TRBD1	CASSSQTGAEQYF	TGTGCCAGCAGTAGCCAAACAGGGGCCGAGCAGTACTTC
NA	TRBV4-2	TRBJ2-3	TRBD2	CASSQEATSGATDTQYF	TGTGCCAGCAGCCAAGAGGCGACTAGCGGGGCCACAGATACGCAGTATTTT
NA	TRBV9	TRBJ1-1	NA	CASSPGPERTEAFF	TGTGCCAGCAGCCCGGGGCCAGAGCGTACTGAAGCTTTCTTT
NA	TRBV9	TRBJ2-5	TRBD2	CASSVSAVAGGMETQYF	TGTGCCAGCAGCGTAAGTGCGGTAGCGGGAGGAATGGAGACCCAGTACTTC
NA	TRBV4-1	TRBJ1-1	NA	CASSQDQGLRNTEAFF	TGCGCCAGCAGCCAAGATCAGGGCCTTAGGAACACTGAAGCTTTCTTT
NA	TRBV7-8	TRBJ1-5	NA	CASSLSPYNQPQHF	TGTGCCAGCAGCCTTAGCCCCTATAATCAGCCCCAGCATTTT
once	TRBV19	TRBJ1-4	NA	CASSVKSGEKLFF	TGTGCCAGTAGTGTCAAGTCGGGGGAAAAACTGTTTTTT
NA	TRBV15	TRBJ2-5	TRBD2	CATSRDPLAGAGETQYF	TGTGCCACCAGCAGAGATCCCCTAGCGGGAGCCGGAGAGACCCAGTACTTC
once	TRBV7-6	TRBJ2-3	TRBD1	CASSRSGTGWNTQYF	TGTGCCAGCAGCCGATCCGGGACAGGGTGGAATACGCAGTATTTT
NA	TRBV7-2	TRBJ2-1	NA	CASGHRGGTNEQFF	TGTGCCAGCGGCCATCGGGGCGGAACAAATGAGCAGTTCTTC
NA	TRBV28	TRBJ2-7	NA	CASSQEYDEQYF	TGTGCCAGCAGTCAAGAATACGATGAGCAGTACTTC
NA	TRBV4-1	TRBJ1-4	NA	CASSQPFVGGLGGEKLFF	TGCGCCAGCAGCCAGCCCTTCGTGGGGGGACTCGGAGGGGAAAAACTGTTTTTT
once	TRBV7-8	TRBJ2-7	NA	CASSLAGGGSLDEQYF	TGTGCCAGCAGCTTAGCAGGCGGCGGCTCCCTGGACGAGCAGTACTTC
NA	TRBV2	TRBJ2-5	TRBD2	CASNPGTREGGTQYF	TGTGCCAGCAACCCGGGTACTCGGGAGGGAGGGACCCAGTACTTC
NA	TRBV30	TRBJ1-2	NA	CASQSGDNYGYTF	TGTGCCTCCCAAAGTGGGGACAACTATGGCTACACCTTC
NA	TRBV5-1	TRBJ2-5	TRBD1	CASSLGQGGVLTQYF	TGCGCCAGCAGCCTAGGACAGGGTGGGGTCCTTACCCAGTACTTC
NA	TRBV27	TRBJ2-5	NA	CASSLGSGTQYF	TGTGCCAGCAGTTTAGGTTCGGGGACCCAGTACTTC
NA	TRBV27	TRBJ2-6	NA	CASSLVNPSGAGGANVLTF	TGTGCCAGCAGTCTAGTGAACCCATCAGGGGCGGGCGGGGCCAACGTCCTGACTTTC
NA	TRBV4-3	TRBJ2-2	NA	CASSQVGGTGELFF	TGCGCCAGCAGCCAAGTGGGTGGAACCGGGGAGCTGTTTTTT